A selection of T cell receptor beta chains follows, all from one sample in a study of human T cells and chemical hapten exposure. TCRdb analysed the RACE reads with MiXCR anew, one entry per CDR3 protein. The data contain more than 55,000 distinct CDR3 sequences, approximately 10% of them singletons. Sequenced material: whole blood, taken in connection with sensitization to the hapten diphenylcyclopropenone (DPC). Receptors originate from a man in his forties with alopecia areata. Some clones in this sample may be carry-over from other donors' samples. Both conserved end residues are trimmed from each CDR3.

V	length	CDR3
TRBV7-2	13	ASSYPGGSGNTIY
TRBV7-8	12	ASSSGGNNNEQF
TRBV28	12	ASRPSGTGGEQY
TRBV6-6	12	ASSYGTGIQPQH
TRBV6-6	13	ASRIPGQLNTEAF
TRBV6-5	10	AREKGFYEQY
TRBV27	13	ASSSTPGPRAEQY
TRBV2	21	ASSLDREGGGDLPPSSYNEQF
TRBV19	13	ASRQLAGGQETQY
TRBV28	13	ASTSTSGPTYEQY
TRBV28	12	ASRIRGSTGELF
TRBV11-2	11	ASSFAGEGGYT
TRBV21-1	17	ASSSRGADGQGGNQPQH
TRBV13	12	ASRPSGATGELF
TRBV6-4	10	ASSDLFGKAF
TRBV9	16	ASSAGTSTTPYSYEQY
TRBV28	10	ASSRSVTEAF
TRBV5-8	12	ASSLSSDAYERY
TRBV6-5	11	ASSGTVPETQY
TRBV20-1	13	SASPQEVPKNIQY
TRBV7-9	13	ASSESGRLLNEQY
TRBV20-1	10	SAAGGVHGYT
TRBV28	11	ASSLEVRGAQY
TRBV6-4	13	ASSQTGLAGNEQF
TRBV20-1	11	SASESSREGAF
TRBV6-4	13	ASSAEGLAGDEQF
TRBV28	10	ASSATREKLF
TRBV4-1	11	ASSQAGYNEQF
TRBV6-5	13	ASSYQLAGTNEQF
TRBV7-9	13	ASSRGDREVNIQY
TRBV7-9	13	ASSPASPNTGELF
TRBV11-1	12	ASSFQSGANVLT
TRBV15	11	ATSRDRLSEQY
TRBV6-5	12	ASSRSTGNYEQY
TRBV7-9	10	ASSPTGGEQF
TRBV5-1	11	ASSRTAADTQY
TRBV4-1	16	ASSQDRGLSQERYEQF